Following are 18 T cell receptor beta chains from one sample sequenced in a study of Ad26.COV2.S vaccination and SARS-CoV-2 variants. As to treatment: some 19 received Ad26.COV2.S at low or high dose, single or two shots; several received placebo; per-sample allocation not given. Collection of samples fell on day 63 after the first vaccine or placebo injection. The repertoire was sequenced with immunoSEQ multiplex PCR; TCRdb's copy has only in-frame clones and lacks some. Among 430,000 or so clones listed, approximately 92% were seen once. The sequencing here drew on peripheral blood, taken in a trial of Ad26.COV2.S vaccine versus placebo. These receptors were collected from a person between 18 and 60 years old who received the Ad26.COV2.S COVID-19 vaccine or a placebo.

This clone appeared once. The chain recombines TRBV19 with TRBJ1-4; TRBD1 is a possible D gene (5 bases). Germline V gene data show CDR1 as LNHDA and CDR2 as SQIVND (reference sequence). The V end lost 6 bases, the J end lost 2 bases, and 10 bases lay between the germline ends. This CDR3 has 14 residues. CDR3 sequence reads: CASSPGTTNEKLFF. CDR3 coding DNA: TGTGCCAGTAGCCCCGGGACCACTAATGAAAAACTGTTTTTT. Supplemented by reference TRBV19 and TRBJ1-4, the full variable domain reads DGGITQSPKYLFRKEGQNVTLSCEQNLNHDAMYWYRQDPGQGLRLIYYSQIVNDFQKGDIAEGYSVSREKKESFPLTVTSAQKNPTAFYLCASSPGTTNEKLFFGSGTQLSVL.

This clone is a singleton in its sample. The CDR3 region is CSVDGRVWGQGTDTQYF. In DNA, the CDR3 is TGCAGCGTTGATGGCCGCGTATGGGGACAAGGCACAGATACGCAGTATTTT. V and J are TRBV29-1 and TRBJ2-3; TRBD1 is a possible D gene (6 bases). The germline gives CDR1 SQVTM, CDR2 ANQGSEA. Trimming took off 3 bases at V and 1 base at J, with 20 bases between the two ends. CDR3 length equals 17 residues.

The chain links TRBV6-2 or TRBV6-3 to TRBJ2-7; 7 positions agree with TRBD2. The CDR3 totals 17 residues. V shed 0 bases, J shed 0 bases, and the junction held 8 bases outside the gene matches. From germline, CDR1 is MNHEY and CDR2 SVGEGT. CDR3 residues: CASSYSLSGKSSYEQYF. As DNA, the CDR3 is TGTGCCAGCAGTTACTCCCTAAGCGGGAAGAGCTCCTACGAGCAGTACTTC.

This clone was seen once. The J gene is TRBJ2-3, the V gene TRBV4-3; D not resolved. V was trimmed by 0 bases and J by 10 bases, leaving 14 bases between them. CDR1 LGHNA and CDR2 YSLEER come from the germline V gene. The CDR3 covers 14 residues. The CDR3 DNA sequence: TGCGCCAGCAGCCAAGAACCGGCCCCGGGCTCGCAGTATTTT. Translation: CASSQEPAPGSQYF.

The chain has TRBV6-5 and TRBJ2-1; the match to TRBD1 covers 11 bases. Germline V gene sequence: CDR1 MNHEY, CDR2 SVGAGI. The CDR3 has 16 amino acids. V lost 0 bases, J lost 4 bases, and 2 bases stayed unmatched. In nucleotides, the CDR3 is TGTGCCAGCAGTTACTCGGGGACAGGGGGGTACAATGAGCAGTTCTTC. Encoded protein: CASSYSGTGGYNEQFF.

V is TRBV19 and J is TRBJ2-1, with 10 bases lining up with TRBD1. The CDR3 consists of 14 residues. In germline, CDR1 is LNHDA, CDR2 SQIVND (reference sequence). The junction had 3 bases not matched to a gene; V was cut back by 5 bases and J by 5 bases. The CDR3 sequence is CASSFGTGDNEQFF. The CDR3 nucleotides read TGTGCCAGTAGTTTCGGGACAGGGGACAATGAGCAGTTCTTC.

The CDR3 here is CASSEAGGRGWANTGELFF. In DNA, the CDR3 is TGCGCCAGCAGTGAGGCTGGCGGGAGAGGCTGGGCGAACACCGGGGAGCTGTTTTTT. The chain is built from TRBV10-2 and TRBJ2-2; 7 bases align to TRBD2. The CDR3 is 19 residues long. CDR1 and CDR2 from the germline V gene are WSHSY and SAAADI. V was pared by 2 bases and J by 0 bases, with 12 bases of the junction left unmatched.

The chain couples TRBV13 to TRBJ2-7; 10 bases fit TRBD2. The CDR3 contains 14 residues. Per the germline V gene, CDR1 is PRHDT and CDR2 is FYEKMQ (reference sequence). After removal of 5 bases from V and 5 bases from J, the junction contained 6 bases not matched to a gene. The CDR3 sequence: CASSAPSGSHEQYF. The CDR3 region has the DNA TGTGCCAGCAGCGCGCCTAGCGGGAGCCACGAGCAGTACTTC.

The chain carries TRBV5-4 and TRBJ1-1; D might be TRBD1 (5 bases). CDR3 length: 15 amino acids. Deletions cut 4 bases from V and 2 bases from J, with 15 bases between. Germline CDR1 SGHNT, CDR2 YYREEE (reference sequence). The CDR3 is CASSTGPGTNTEAFF. DNA of the CDR3: TGTGCCAGCAGCACCGGACCAGGGACCAACACTGAAGCTTTCTTT.

This clone has a single count. The gene calls are TRBV6-2 or TRBV6-3 and TRBJ1-3; D not resolved. The CDR3 contains 16 residues. V lost 0 bases and J 0 bases, leaving 9 bases between the germline ends. Germline CDR1 and CDR2: MNHEY and SVGEGT. CDR3 coding DNA: TGTGCCAGCAGTTACTCGGGCAGCAGCTCTGGAAACACCATATATTTT. As protein: CASSYSGSSSGNTIYF.

The V call is TRBV27, the J call TRBJ2-7; TRBD1 might be the D (5 bases). The germline gives CDR1 MNHEY, CDR2 SMNVEV (reference sequence). Between the trimmed V and J ends, which lost 5 bases and 2 bases, there was a span of 19 bases. The CDR3 runs to 16 residues. CDR3 DNA sequence: TGTGCCAGCAGTAAACTTCGACAGAATGGGCCCTACGAGCAGTACTTC. Translated, it gives CASSKLRQNGPYEQYF.

The chain combines TRBV7-9 with TRBJ1-2; D is unclear. The CDR3 consists of 15 residues. CDR1 is SEHNR and CDR2 is FQNEAQ in the germline V gene (reference sequence). Between the trimmed V and J ends, which lost 0 bases and 4 bases, there was a span of 12 bases. CDR3 in DNA: TGTGCCAGCAGCTTAGCGGGAGCGGAGGCCTATGGCTACACCTTC. Translation gives CASSLAGAEAYGYTF.

The CDR3 sequence: CASSLLTGGLSGANVLTF. The DNA for the CDR3 is TGTGCCAGCAGCTTGCTGACAGGGGGCTTGTCTGGGGCCAACGTCCTGACTTTC. The rearrangement joins TRBV7-3 to TRBJ2-6; 10 positions agree with TRBD1. V shed 3 bases, J shed 1 base, and the junction held 6 bases outside the gene matches. CDR3 length: 18 amino acids. The germline V gene has CDR1 SGHTA and CDR2 FQGTGA.

The CDR3 loop reads CASSSPPGGYEQYF. Here the CDR3 DNA reads TGCGCCAGCAGCTCCCCCCCCGGGGGCTACGAGCAGTACTTC. The rearrangement joins TRBV5-1 to TRBJ2-7; possible D gene TRBD2, 6 bases. The germline V gene encodes CDR1 SGHRS and CDR2 YFSETQ. V was shortened by 3 bases and J by 3 bases, with 13 bases between the two germline ends. This CDR3 contains 14 residues.

The chain has TRBV7-3 and TRBJ2-1; TRBD1 matches 11 bases. This CDR3 is built from 15 residues. Germline V lookup: CDR1 SGHTA, CDR2 FQGTGA. The V segment lost 5 bases and the J segment 7 bases; nucleotides outside the gene matches: 7. The CDR3 here is CASSPTGTGGNEQFF. CDR3 bases: TGTGCCAGCAGCCCAACAGGGACAGGGGGGAATGAGCAGTTCTTC. Drawing the rest from reference TRBV7-3 and TRBJ2-1, the complete variable domain is GAGVSQTPSNKVTEKGKYVELRCDPISGHTALYWYRQSLGQGPEFLIYFQGTGAADDSGLPNDRFFAVRPEGSVSTLKIQRTERGDSAVYLCASSPTGTGGNEQFFGPGTRLTVL.

This chain connects TRBV14 to TRBJ2-7, with D possibly matching TRBD1 (5 bases). CDR1 and CDR2 from the germline V gene are SGHDN and FVKESK. V lost 2 bases and J lost 2, with 13 bases in between. This CDR3 comprises 15 residues. CDR3 DNA sequence: TGTGCCAGCAGCCAATTCAGGGCGGCTCCCTACGAGCAGTACTTC. It translates to CASSQFRAAPYEQYF.

The CDR3 region is CASRIDRVTEAFF. The CDR3 nucleotides are TGTGCCAGCAGGATAGACAGGGTCACTGAAGCTTTCTTT. V is TRBV28 and J is TRBJ1-1; 7 positions agree with TRBD1. Looked up from germline, CDR1 is MDHEN and CDR2 is SYDVKM. This CDR3 is 13 amino acids long. V lost 6 bases to trimming and J lost 4 bases; unmatched junction nucleotides: 5.

This clone was counted a single time. V usage is TRBV6-6 and J usage is TRBJ2-7; tentative D call: TRBD1 (5 bases). CDR3 length: 16 residues. Germline lookup yields CDR1 MNHNY and CDR2 SVGAGI (reference sequence). Deletions cut 0 bases from V and 0 bases from J, with 12 bases between. CDR3 DNA: TGTGCCAGCAGTTACTCTGCGACAGAAAGCTCCTACGAGCAGTACTTC. Encoded protein: CASSYSATESSYEQYF.